This TCR beta chain was identified during a study of CD8 T cells in ankylosing spondylitis. TCR beta libraries were made by quantitative 5'-RACE with molecular barcodes. Via MiXCR, TCRdb re-called the 5' RACE reads, giving one row per CDR3 protein. This table holds fewer than 550,000 distinct CDR3 sequences, approximately 5.3% found once. In this sample, this clonotype turned up many times. The antigen is unknown. The germline gives CDR1 LGHNA, CDR2 YNFKEQ. CDR3 length: 14 amino acids. Deletions cut 0 bases from V and 7 bases from J, with 10 bases between. General study results and limits: Reportedly, significant enrichment of disease-linked clones occurred in matched ankylosing spondylitis synovial fluid. A subset of motif variants has previously been described in the synovial fluid and blood of reactive arthritis. Those disease-linked clones were CD8+; they were also relatively rare in peripheral blood. Seemingly characteristic of ankylosing spondylitis blood was a TCR beta motif consisting of several highly homologous variants.

The genes are TRBV4-2 and TRBJ2-1, with D hard to call. The specimen was blood, either unsorted or a sorted T cell fraction (not recorded which). This receptor was obtained from a male donor with ankylosing spondylitis. The DNA for the CDR3 is TGTGCCAGCAGCCAAGAGAGTCTTTTGAATGAGCAGTTCTTC. Translating gives CASSQESLLNEQFF.